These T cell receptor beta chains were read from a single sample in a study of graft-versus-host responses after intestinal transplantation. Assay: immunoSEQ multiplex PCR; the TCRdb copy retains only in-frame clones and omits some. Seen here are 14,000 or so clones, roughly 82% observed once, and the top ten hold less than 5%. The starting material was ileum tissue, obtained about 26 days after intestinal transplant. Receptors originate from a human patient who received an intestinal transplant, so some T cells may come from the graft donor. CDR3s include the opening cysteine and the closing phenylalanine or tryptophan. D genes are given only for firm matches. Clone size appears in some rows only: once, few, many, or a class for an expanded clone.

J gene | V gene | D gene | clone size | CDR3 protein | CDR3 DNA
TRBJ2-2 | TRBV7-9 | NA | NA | CASSSTSTGELFF | TGTGCCAGCAGCTCAACTTCCACCGGGGAGCTGTTTTTT
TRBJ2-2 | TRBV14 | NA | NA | CASSQNGVAGELFF | TGTGCCAGCAGCCAAAACGGGGTTGCGGGGGAGCTGTTTTTT
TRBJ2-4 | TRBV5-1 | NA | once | CASSSGAGLGNIQYF | TGCGCCAGCAGCTCCGGGGCGGGGTTGGGAAACATTCAGTACTTC
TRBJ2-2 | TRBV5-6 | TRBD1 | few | CASSSGTGGQGTGELFF | TGTGCCAGCAGCTCCGGGACAGGGGGCCAGGGCACCGGGGAGCTGTTTTTT
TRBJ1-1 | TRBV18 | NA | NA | CASSLQAPNTEAFF | TGTGCCAGCTCATTACAGGCGCCGAACACTGAAGCTTTCTTT
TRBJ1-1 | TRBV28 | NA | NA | CASSGSSGGNTEAFF | TGTGCCAGCAGTGGCTCTTCCGGAGGGAACACTGAAGCTTTCTTT
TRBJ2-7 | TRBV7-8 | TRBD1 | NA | CASSFFGRYEGQIYEQYF | TGTGCCAGCAGCTTTTTTGGGCGGTATGAGGGACAGATCTACGAGCAGTACTTC
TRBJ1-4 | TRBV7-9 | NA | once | CASSLITGNEKLFF | TGTGCCAGCAGCCTCATAACGGGTAATGAAAAACTGTTTTTT
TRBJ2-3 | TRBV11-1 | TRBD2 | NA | CASSLSGGYTDTQYF | TGTGCCAGCAGTTTGAGCGGGGGTTACACAGATACGCAGTATTTT
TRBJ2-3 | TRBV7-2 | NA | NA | CASSWTFRRSDTQYF | TGTGCCAGCAGCTGGACTTTTCGACGGTCGGATACGCAGTATTTT
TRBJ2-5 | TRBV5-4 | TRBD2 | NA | CASSLSGGREETQYF | TGTGCCAGCAGCTTGAGCGGGGGGAGGGAAGAGACCCAGTACTTC
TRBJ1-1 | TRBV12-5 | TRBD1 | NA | CASGDRQGETEAFF | TGTGCTAGTGGTGATCGACAGGGGGAGACTGAAGCTTTCTTT
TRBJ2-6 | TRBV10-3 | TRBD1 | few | CAISDVTQGAKGANVLTF | TGTGCCATCAGTGATGTAACGCAGGGGGCGAAAGGGGCCAACGTCCTGACTTTC
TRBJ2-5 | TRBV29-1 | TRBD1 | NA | CSVDLGQQETQYF | TGCAGCGTTGATTTGGGACAGCAAGAGACCCAGTACTTC
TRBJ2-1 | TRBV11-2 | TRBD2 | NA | CASSLGLAGYNEQFF | TGTGCCAGCAGCTTGGGACTAGCGGGATACAATGAGCAGTTCTTC
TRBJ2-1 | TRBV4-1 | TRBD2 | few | CASSHTPGLAGGYEQFF | TGCGCCAGCAGCCACACCCCGGGACTAGCGGGGGGGTACGAGCAGTTCTTC
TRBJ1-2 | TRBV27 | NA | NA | CASSSQGSWADNYGYTF | TGTGCCAGCAGTTCTCAAGGAAGTTGGGCCGATAACTATGGCTACACCTTC
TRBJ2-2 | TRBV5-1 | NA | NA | CASYREISNTGELFF | TGCGCCAGCTACAGGGAAATTTCGAACACCGGGGAGCTGTTTTTT
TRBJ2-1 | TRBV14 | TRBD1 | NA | CASSPIAGTGWVNEQFF | TGTGCCAGCAGCCCAATCGCCGGGACAGGGTGGGTCAATGAGCAGTTCTTC
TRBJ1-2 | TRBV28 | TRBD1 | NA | CASSFVLGQGVSGYTF | TGTGCCAGCAGTTTCGTCCTAGGACAGGGGGTTTCTGGCTACACCTTC
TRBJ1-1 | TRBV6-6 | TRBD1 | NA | CASQGDSRPFGAFF | TGTGCCAGCCAGGGGGACAGTCGGCCCTTTGGAGCTTTCTTT
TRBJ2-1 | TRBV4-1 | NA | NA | CASSRRLVATEQFF | TGCGCCAGCAGCCGGCGACTAGTCGCTACTGAGCAGTTCTTC
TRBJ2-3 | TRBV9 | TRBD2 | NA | CASSSRTSGGATESSTDTQYF | TGTGCCAGCAGCTCCCGGACTAGCGGGGGAGCAACTGAATCTAGCACAGATACGCAGTATTTT
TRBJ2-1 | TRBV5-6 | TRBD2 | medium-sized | CASVRAGGNEQFF | TGTGCCAGCGTCCGTGCGGGGGGAAATGAGCAGTTCTTC
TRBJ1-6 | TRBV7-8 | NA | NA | CASSYAQGSVTSYNSPLHF | TGTGCCAGCAGCTACGCCCAGGGTTCGGTGACGTCCTATAATTCACCCCTCCACTTT
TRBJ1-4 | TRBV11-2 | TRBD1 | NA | CASSLRGQGAREKLFF | TGTGCCAGCAGCTTAAGGGGACAGGGGGCGCGGGAAAAACTGTTTTTT